One and the same sample provided the 19 T cell receptor beta chains below, sequenced in a study of blood T cells in healthy people across ages. PCR was performed a second time for 7 to 11 cycles using a sample-barcoded 5' primer and a J-beta primer mix. In TCRdb, the 5' RACE reads were re-called with MiXCR into one record per CDR3 protein. Here the sample spans 900,000 to 950,000 distinct CDR3 sequences, under 35% being singletons. The data also belong to a second study, concerning T cells of mothers and their children.

Specimen: blood. Receptors originate from a woman in her thirties or forties in good health.

As for this clonotype: It may be a read error: a sequence one base away is much more abundant. CDR3 protein: CASSPLAGGYITYEQYF. CDR3 sequence (DNA): TGTGCCAGCAGCCCTCTTGCGGGGGGGTATATTACCTACGAGCAGTACTTC. V gene TRBV7-9 combines with J gene TRBJ2-4, with TRBD2 matching 9 bases. The J call may be faulty, since TRBJ2-7 better matches the DNA end. This CDR3 comprises 17 residues. From germline, CDR1 is SEHNR and CDR2 FQNEAQ (reference sequence).

On this clonotype: This may come from a read error, since a much larger clone is one base off. V usage is TRBV21-1 and J usage is TRBJ2-6. TRBV21-1 is given as a pseudogene. The CDR3 loop spans 16 amino acids. The CDR3 here is CASSSTALSGANVRTF. Here the CDR3 DNA reads TGTGCCAGCAGCAGTACAGCACTCTCTGGGGCCAACGTCCGGACTTTC.

CDR3 coding DNA: TGCGCCAGCAGCCCGGGGACAGGTCTTAACGAGCAGTACTTC. Its protein product is CASSPGTGLNEQYF. The chain has TRBV5-1 and TRBJ2-7; 8 positions match TRBD1. Germline loops: CDR1 SGHRS, CDR2 YFSETQ. CDR3 length equals 14 residues. The V and J ends lost 4 bases and 5 bases, in that order; junction bases with no gene match: 8.

This clonotype was detected only a few times. The rearrangement uses TRBV30 and TRBJ2-7; D perhaps matches TRBD2 (5 bases). CDR1 and CDR2 (germline): GTSNPN, SVGIG (reference sequence). This CDR3 contains 13 residues. Trimming removed 5 bases from V and 0 bases from J, with 11 bases in between. CDR3 nucleotide sequence: TGTGCCTGGGCAGAAGGACTCTCCTACGAGCAGTACTTC. It yields the protein CAWAEGLSYEQYF.

This clonotype was seen at least ten times. The J gene is TRBJ1-1, the V gene TRBV29-1, with D unclear. Germline CDR1 and CDR2: SQVTM and ANQGSEA. V was pared by 4 bases and J by 5 bases, with 17 bases between. The length of the CDR3 is 14 residues. Here the CDR3 reads CSVVNPARTTEAFF. For the CDR3, the DNA is TGCAGCGTTGTAAACCCGGCAAGGACGACTGAAGCTTTCTTT.

This clonotype was observed at least ten times. This sequence joins TRBV7-2 and TRBJ2-5; D possibly corresponds to TRBD2 (5 bases). Per the germline V gene, CDR1 is SGHTA and CDR2 is FQGNSA. CDR3 length equals 13 residues. V was pared by 3 bases and J by 2 bases, with 7 bases between. CDR3 nucleotide sequence: TGTGCCAGCAGCTTCCAGCGGCAAGAGACCCAGTACTTC. Translating it yields CASSFQRQETQYF.

A word on this clonotype: A read error may explain this, as a much larger clone is one base away. DNA of the CDR3: TGTGCCAGCAGCTTAGACGGGACAGGATTAAACATTCAGTACTTC. Encoded protein: CASSLDGTGLNIQYF. This chain links TRBV7-2 with TRBJ2-4; 8 positions agree with TRBD1. The CDR3 length is 15 residues. CDR1 and CDR2 from the germline V gene are SGHTA and FQGNSA. Trimming at V came to 1 base and at J to 6 bases, leaving 5 bases not matched to a gene.

V is TRBV2 and J is TRBJ2-1; 16 bases agree with TRBD2. With V trimmed by 7 bases and J by 2 bases, 11 bases remained unmatched. Per the germline V gene, CDR1 is SNHLY and CDR2 is FYNNEI. This CDR3 has 19 residues. Here the CDR3 reads CASKAGTSGGAGPYNEQFF. Written as DNA, the CDR3 is TGTGCCAGCAAGGCGGGGACTAGCGGGGGGGCGGGTCCCTACAATGAGCAGTTCTTC.

This clonotype was picked up many times. The rearrangement links TRBV15 to TRBJ2-4, with 10 bases that match TRBD1. The V and J ends lost 0 bases and 7 bases, in that order; junction bases with no gene match: 9. CDR1 and CDR2 (germline): LNHNV, YYDKDF (reference sequence). CDR3 length: 17 residues. The CDR3 DNA is TGTGCCACCAGCAGAGATAAAACGGGACAGGGGTCGAACATTCAGTACTTC. Protein product: CATSRDKTGQGSNIQYF.

This clonotype was seen a few times. The chain combines TRBV24-1 with TRBJ2-7, with TRBD1 as a possible D gene (5 bases). The CDR3 sequence is 14 residues long. V gave up 4 bases and J gave up 2 bases, with 11 bases separating them. Per germline, CDR1 KGHDR and CDR2 SFDVKD. This chain's CDR3 is CATSDPDSTYEQYF. The CDR3 DNA follows: TGTGCCACCAGTGACCCAGACAGTACCTACGAGCAGTACTTC.

This clonotype occurred many times. The gene calls are TRBV5-6 and TRBJ2-7; a weak D match, TRBD1 (5 bases). In germline, CDR1 is SGHDT, CDR2 YYEEEE. The CDR3 is 13 amino acids. The V end lost 2 bases, the J end lost 2 bases, and 8 bases lay between the germline ends. In DNA, the CDR3 is TGTGCCAGCAGCTTAAGACAGACCTACGAGCAGTACTTC. This codes for CASSLRQTYEQYF.

The sample holds a few counts of this clonotype. Sequence at one end of the junction differs from germline and may be a read error. V is TRBV7-8 and J is TRBJ2-1, with a weak D call TRBD2 (5 bases). The CDR3 consists of 14 residues. Per the germline V gene, CDR1 is SGHVS and CDR2 is FQNEAQ. As DNA, the CDR3 is TGTGCCAGCAGCTTAGGGACTCATAAGTATGAGCGGTTCTTC. Its translation: CASSLGTHKYERFF.

Ten or more counts support this clonotype. The rearrangement joins TRBV27 to TRBJ2-7; 8 bases align to TRBD1. In germline, CDR1 is MNHEY, CDR2 SMNVEV (reference sequence). Unmatched junction bases numbered 3, after V lost 5 bases and J lost 3 bases. This CDR3 is built from 13 residues. DNA of the CDR3: TGTGCCAGCAGTGGGACAGGCCGCTACGAGCAGTACTTC. Its translation is CASSGTGRYEQYF.

On this clonotype itself: Being one base from a much bigger clone, this may be a read error. As the CDR3 is not closed by the conserved phenylalanine or tryptophan, this likely results from a read error. The V and J genes are TRBV9 and TRBJ2-5, with 9 nucleotides matching TRBD2. The CDR3 is made up of 15 amino acids. Germline assignment: CDR1 SGDLS and CDR2 YYNGEE. With 0 bases clipped from V and 1 base from J, the junction kept 1 base outside the gene matches. CDR3 loop: CASSVGLAVQETQYL. CDR3 bases: TGTGCCAGCAGCGTAGGACTAGCGGTCCAAGAGACCCAGTACTTA.

This clonotype was detected a few times. As DNA, the CDR3 is TGTGCCAGCAGTTGGACAGTGAATGAGCAGTTCTTC. Encoded protein: CASSWTVNEQFF. The chain recombines TRBV6-2 or TRBV6-3 with TRBJ2-1, with D possibly matching TRBD1 (6 bases). The CDR3 contains 12 residues. Germline loops: CDR1 MNHEY, CDR2 SVGEGT. Trimming removed 4 bases from V and 7 bases from J, with 8 bases in between.

There are a few counts of this clonotype. J is TRBJ2-7 and V is TRBV7-2; the D gene is possibly TRBD1 (5 bases). The CDR3 is made up of 14 amino acids. V was trimmed by 3 bases and J by 4 bases, leaving 13 bases between them. The V gene's germline CDR1 is SGHTA and CDR2 FQGNSA. DNA for the CDR3: TGTGCCAGCAGCTTCCGCAGGGTCGGTTACGAGCAGTACTTC. This gives the protein CASSFRRVGYEQYF.

This clonotype has a handful of counts. J is TRBJ1-6 and V is TRBV2; D may be TRBD1 (5 bases). Trimming removed 6 bases at V and 7 bases at J, with 16 bases between. The CDR3 extends over 15 amino acids. Germline lookup yields CDR1 SNHLY and CDR2 FYNNEI. DNA of the CDR3: TGTGCCAGCAGATCTTTTGGGACGGGGAATTCACCCCTCCACTTT. This translates into CASRSFGTGNSPLHF.

Notes on this clonotype: At one boundary the junction diverges from the germline segment, which might be a read error. V and J are TRBV2 and TRBJ1-2, with unresolved D. Germline loops: CDR1 SNHLY, CDR2 FYNNEI. CDR3 size: 10 residues. The CDR3 spells CASGREPFLF. The CDR3 region has the DNA TGTGCCAGCGGGCGGGAGCCCTTCCTCTTC.

To note about this clonotype: A much larger clone differs by one base, so this may be a read error. This chain joins TRBV7-3 and TRBJ2-6; TRBD1 agrees at 7 bases. Germline-derived CDR1 and CDR2 are SGHTA and FQGTGA. This CDR3 is 18 amino acids long. CDR3 sequence reads: CASSLMGTANSGANVRTF. CDR3 DNA sequence: TGTGCCAGCAGCTTAATGGGGACAGCGAACTCTGGGGCCAACGTCCGGACTTTC. Full variable domain (rest looked up from reference TRBV7-3 and TRBJ2-6): GAGVSQTPSNKVTEKGKYVELRCDPISGHTALYWYRQSLGQGPEFLIYFQGTGAADDSGLPNDRFFAVRPEGSVSTLKIQRTERGDSAVYLCASSLMGTANSGANVRTFGAGSRLTVL.